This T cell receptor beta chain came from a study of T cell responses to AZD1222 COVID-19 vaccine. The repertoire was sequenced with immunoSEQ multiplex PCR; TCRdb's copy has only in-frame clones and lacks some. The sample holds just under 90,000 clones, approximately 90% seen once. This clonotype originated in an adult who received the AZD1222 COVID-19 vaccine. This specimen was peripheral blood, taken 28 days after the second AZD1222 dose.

The chain's CDR3 is CASSSRDRDIWMRQYEQYF. Here the CDR3 DNA reads TGCGCCAGCAGCTCCCGGGACAGGGATATTTGGATGAGACAGTACGAGCAGTACTTC. This chain uses TRBV5-1 with TRBJ2-7; TRBD1 matches 9 bases. V lost 3 bases to trimming and J lost 4 bases; unmatched junction nucleotides: 20. Germline V gene data show CDR1 as SGHRS and CDR2 as YFSETQ. This CDR3 has 19 residues.